This T cell receptor (beta chain) was sequenced in a study of blood T cell repertoires in COVID-19. Study summary: Researchers got acute and convalescent COVID-19 samples from the United States, Italy and Spain.

In the authors' workflow: Amplifying reference gene primers gave estimates of nucleated cell counts. Libraries were prepared by immunoSEQ multiplex PCR; TCRdb keeps only in-frame clonotypes and omits some of them. The DNA was the basis for D and trimming; V, J and clone size are from that table. The sample consists of some 70,000 clones, approximately 89% of them appearing once. The CDR3 length is 15 residues. Germline values: CDR1 SGDLS, CDR2 YYNGEE. Trimming left V 4 bases short and J 8 bases short, with 18 bases between. Sequenced: peripheral blood. The gene calls are TRBV9 and TRBJ1-4; a weak D match, TRBD1 (5 bases). The TCR was taken from a man aged 50-59 years with active COVID-19. The CDR3 protein is CASSRRGGWDEKLFF. CDR3 DNA: TGTGCCAGCAGCCGCCGTGGAGGGTGGGACGAAAAACTGTTTTTT.